The 27 T cell receptor beta chains below come from one sample, sequenced in a study of cytomegalovirus exposure and HLA in healthy donors (dated by TCRdb to between 2016 and 2019). Library generation was performed with the immunoSEQ multiplex PCR assay. For the multiplex PCR, a mixture combining 60 forward primers for TCR Vbeta segments and 13 reverse primers for TCR Jbeta segments was used. Drawn from immuneACCESS, this table holds only the in-frame rearrangements with V and J called that TCRdb kept. Clones are partly lost; checked studies trace under half to an unresolved V gene and leave the rest unexplained. For this sample the table gives about 59,000 clones, of which about 83% were detected only once. The top ten hold under 2% of the sample. Sequencing used PBMCs. Receptor source: a human donor in good health.

The V call is TRBV4-3, the J call TRBJ2-5, with TRBD2 identical over 13 bases. The CDR3 consists of 16 residues. V dropped 5 bases and J dropped 3; count of bases not matched to a gene: 6. CDR1 and CDR2 from the germline V gene are LGHNA and YSLEER. This chain's CDR3 is CASSTGLAGAKETQYF. The CDR3 nucleotides read TGCGCCAGCAGCACCGGACTAGCGGGGGCAAAAGAGACCCAGTACTTC.

The V call is TRBV7-2, the J call TRBJ1-1; D perhaps matches TRBD1 (5 bases). In germline, CDR1 is SGHTA, CDR2 FQGNSA. Trimming took off 1 base at V and 6 bases at J, with 21 bases between the two ends. CDR3 size: 17 residues. The CDR3 DNA follows: TGTGCCAGCAGCTTAGTCGGGGGGGTCGGGGCTGCGGCTGAAGCTTTCTTT. This codes for CASSLVGGVGAAAEAFF.

The chain couples TRBV11-2 to TRBJ2-2; D is unclear. CDR3 length equals 13 residues. CDR1 is SGHAT, CDR2 FQNNGV, per germline. V was trimmed by 3 bases and J by 1 base, leaving 3 bases between them. CDR3 protein: CASSLRNTGELFF. For the CDR3, the DNA is TGTGCCAGCAGCTTGAGGAACACCGGGGAGCTGTTTTTT. The variable domain in full, completed from reference TRBV11-2 and TRBJ2-2, reads EAGVAQSPRYKIIEKRQSVAFWCNPISGHATLYWYQQILGQGPKLLIQFQNNGVVDDSQLPKDRFSAERLKGVDSTLKIQPAKLEDSAVYLCASSLRNTGELFFGEGSRLTVL.

V gene TRBV5-1 combines with J gene TRBJ1-4; TRBD1 might be the D (6 bases). Trimming removed 2 bases from V and 8 bases from J, with 13 bases in between. Germline V gene lookup returns CDR1 SGHRS and CDR2 YFSETQ. The CDR3 is 14 residues long. CDR3 in amino acids: CASSFSGEKEKLFF. DNA for the CDR3: TGCGCCAGCAGCTTTTCAGGGGAAAAGGAAAAACTGTTTTTT. The variable domain in full, with the rest retrieved from reference TRBV5-1 and TRBJ1-4, is KAGVTQTPRYLIKTRGQQVTLSCSPISGHRSVSWYQQTPGQGLQFLFEYFSETQRNKGNFPGRFSGRQFSNSRSEMNVSTLELGDSALYLCASSFSGEKEKLFFGSGTQLSVL.

J is TRBJ2-5 and V is TRBV7-3, with a tentative D call TRBD1 (6 bases). The CDR3 has 16 residues. Looked up from germline, CDR1 is SGHTA and CDR2 is FQGTGA. V gave up 2 bases and J gave up 7 bases, with 20 bases separating them. Written as DNA, the CDR3 is TGTGCCAGCAGCTTATCCCCCCGGGGCGAAGGGGGGACCCAGTACTTC. Encoded protein: CASSLSPRGEGGTQYF.

This clone appeared a single time. V and J are TRBV4-3 and TRBJ1-2; D is uncertain. The CDR3 is 15 residues long. V lost 0 bases to trimming and J lost 4 bases, with 12 bases between them. Per the germline V gene, CDR1 is LGHNA and CDR2 is YSLEER. The CDR3 spells CASSQDSTVFYGYTF. CDR3 DNA sequence: TGCGCCAGCAGCCAAGATAGCACCGTCTTCTATGGCTACACCTTC.

J is TRBJ2-7 and V is TRBV5-4; TRBD2 matches at 8 bases. This CDR3 comprises 15 residues. CDR1 and CDR2 (germline): SGHNT, YYREEE (reference sequence). V dropped 3 bases and J dropped 8; count of bases not matched to a gene: 13. The DNA of the CDR3 is TGTGCCAGCAGCTCGGGTGGACTAGCCCCCTCCCAGCAGTACTTC. This codes for CASSSGGLAPSQQYF.

This clone was observed a few times. V gene TRBV5-4 combines with J gene TRBJ2-1; D call uncertain. Germline loops: CDR1 SGHNT, CDR2 YYREEE (reference sequence). Between the trimmed V and J ends, which lost 0 bases and 0 bases, there was a span of 10 bases. The CDR3 extends over 16 amino acids. In DNA, the CDR3 is TGTGCCAGCAGCTTGGGAGGCATTATCTCCTACAATGAGCAGTTCTTC. This gives the protein CASSLGGIISYNEQFF.

V and J are TRBV19 and TRBJ1-2, with 7 bases matching TRBD1. Germline trimming cut 1 base from V and 6 bases from J; bases unmatched to any gene: 2. Germline CDR1 is LNHDA and CDR2 is SQIVND (reference sequence). There are 13 residues in the CDR3. The DNA of the CDR3 is TGTGCCAGTAGTATAGCAACAGGGGATGGCTACACCTTC. It translates to CASSIATGDGYTF.

CDR3 loop: CASNLMSGASHEQYF. The CDR3, as DNA: TGTGCCAGCAACCTAATGAGCGGGGCTAGCCACGAGCAGTACTTC. The V gene is TRBV7-9, the J gene TRBJ2-7; 7 bases line up with TRBD2. V shed 7 bases, J shed 5 bases, and the junction held 14 bases outside the gene matches. Germline V lookup: CDR1 SEHNR, CDR2 FQNEAQ (reference sequence). There are 15 residues in the CDR3.

Notes on this clone: One junction end does not reproduce the germline sequence, and a read error may be involved. The CDR3 region has the DNA TGTTCCAGCAGCTGGGGAGGGTCGGGTAATGAGCAGTTCTTC. Its translation: CSSSWGGSGNEQFF. The chain employs TRBV7-9 and TRBJ2-1, with TRBD2 identical over 7 bases. CDR3 length: 14 residues. Germline-derived CDR1 and CDR2 are SEHNR and FQNEAQ (reference sequence).

For this clone: The germline gene is not matched at one end of the junction; a read error may be the cause. The chain carries TRBV7-2 and TRBJ1-1; tentative D call: TRBD1 (5 bases). Germline V lookup: CDR1 SGHTA, CDR2 FQGNSA. The CDR3 runs 14 residues. CDR3: CAGSPSWGNTEAFF. As DNA, the CDR3 is TGTGCCGGCAGCCCGTCCTGGGGCAACACTGAAGCTTTCTTT.

The CDR3 nucleotides read TGCGCCAGCAGCTTGGGGGGAGACTATGGCTACACCTTC. It translates to CASSLGGDYGYTF. The gene calls are TRBV5-1 and TRBJ1-2; unclear D gene. This CDR3 is built from 13 residues. Germline V lookup: CDR1 SGHRS, CDR2 YFSETQ. The ends were cut back, 0 bases at V and 3 bases at J, with 6 bases in the middle.

The chain links TRBV28 to TRBJ1-5; D gene uncertain. Germline V lookup: CDR1 MDHEN, CDR2 SYDVKM. V dropped 5 bases and J dropped 4 bases, with 9 bases sitting between them. The CDR3 is 13 amino acids. CDR3 residues: CASSLAVNQPQHF. The CDR3 bases are TGTGCCAGCAGTCTAGCGGTAAATCAGCCCCAGCATTTT.

Only one count was recorded for this clone. This sequence joins TRBV30 and TRBJ1-3; D is perhaps TRBD1 (6 bases). The CDR3 is 16 residues long. Germline V gene data show CDR1 as GTSNPN and CDR2 as SVGIG (reference sequence). Trimming removed 4 bases at V and 0 bases at J, with 16 bases between. The CDR3 here is CAWKTIDRSSGNTIYF. The CDR3, as DNA: TGTGCCTGGAAAACGATTGACAGGAGCTCTGGAAACACCATATATTTT. Full variable domain (missing parts from reference TRBV30 and TRBJ1-3): SQTIHQWPATLVQPVGSPLSLECTVEGTSNPNLYWYRQAAGRGLQLLFYSVGIGQISSEVPQNLSASRPQDRQFILSSKKLLLSDSGFYLCAWKTIDRSSGNTIYFGEGSWLTVV.

V gene TRBV19 combines with J gene TRBJ1-1, with unresolved D. V lost 2 bases to trimming and J lost 2 bases, with 12 bases between them. The germline V gene has CDR1 LNHDA and CDR2 SQIVND (reference sequence). The length of the CDR3 is 15 residues. CDR3 bases: TGTGCCAGTAGTATAATGAGGGTGGGAAACACTGAAGCTTTCTTT. Translation gives CASSIMRVGNTEAFF.

The CDR3 bases are TGCGCCAGCAGCCAAGAGAGAACGGCAGGGGGCTCCTACGAGCAGTACTTC. It is translated as CASSQERTAGGSYEQYF. This chain uses TRBV4-3 with TRBJ2-7; TRBD1 matches at 7 bases. From germline, CDR1 is LGHNA and CDR2 YSLEER. Germline trimming cut 0 bases from V and 0 bases from J; bases unmatched to any gene: 8. The CDR3 length is 17 residues.

V gene TRBV9 combines with J gene TRBJ2-3, with TRBD1 matching over 7 bases. The CDR3 runs 15 residues. Unmatched junction bases numbered 9, after V lost 4 bases and J lost 4 bases. CDR1 and CDR2 from the germline V gene are SGDLS and YYNGEE. CDR3 DNA: TGTGCCAGCAGCCCATTGACTACAGGGGCAGATACGCAGTATTTT. As protein: CASSPLTTGADTQYF.

The chain combines TRBV18 with TRBJ1-5, with D tentatively TRBD1 (6 bases). This CDR3 comprises 19 residues. The V end lost 2 bases, the J end lost 0 bases, and 20 bases lay between the germline ends. Looked up from germline, CDR1 is KGHSH and CDR2 is LQKENI. For the CDR3, the DNA is TGTGCCAGCTCACCATTCGCAGGGGCTGGAGCCTATAGCAATCAGCCCCAGCATTTT. Protein: CASSPFAGAGAYSNQPQHF.

This clone was picked up a small number of times. Other DNA sequences in the sample encode the same CDR3. V and J are TRBV7-2 and TRBJ2-7; D is possibly TRBD2 (5 bases). V was cut by 5 bases and J by 1 base, with 12 bases left in between. From germline, CDR1 is SGHTA and CDR2 FQGNSA. There are 14 residues in the CDR3. CDR3 coding DNA: TGTGCCAGCAGCCGAGGGTTGGGGTCCTACGAGCAGTACTTC. It is translated as CASSRGLGSYEQYF.

The chain combines TRBV5-4 with TRBJ2-7; 9 bases match TRBD1. CDR3 length: 14 amino acids. Germline-derived CDR1 and CDR2 are SGHNT and YYREEE (reference sequence). The junction had 5 bases not matched to a gene; V was cut back by 3 bases and J by 4 bases. The CDR3: CASSSTGGRYEQYF. CDR3 coding DNA: TGTGCCAGCAGCTCGACAGGGGGGCGTTACGAGCAGTACTTC.

This chain joins TRBV6-4 and TRBJ2-5; TRBD1 is a possible D gene (6 bases). The CDR3 is made up of 14 amino acids. Trimming shortened V by 8 bases and J by 5 bases, and 18 bases separated the two germline ends. Germline V lookup: CDR1 MRHNA, CDR2 SNTAGT. DNA for the CDR3: TGTGCCAGCGCGGAAGCCGTGGGGGCTGAGACCCAGTACTTC. Encoded protein: CASAEAVGAETQYF.

The chain links TRBV9 to TRBJ2-3; 10 bases match TRBD2. This CDR3 is 15 amino acids long. Germline CDR1 SGDLS, CDR2 YYNGEE. V trimming: 3 bases; J trimming: 5 bases; junction bases outside the gene matches: 6. CDR3 residues: CASSDQRGGRDTQYF. CDR3 sequence (DNA): TGTGCCAGCAGCGACCAGCGGGGGGGCCGAGATACGCAGTATTTT.

V and J are TRBV30 and TRBJ1-4; D is perhaps TRBD1 (6 bases). The CDR3 extends over 13 amino acids. V lost 7 bases and J lost 5, with 14 bases in between. Germline lookup yields CDR1 GTSNPN and CDR2 SVGIG (reference sequence). The CDR3 DNA follows: TGTGCCTCCAAGGGTACAGGGAATGAAAAACTGTTTTTT. Translating it yields CASKGTGNEKLFF.

V is TRBV11-1 and J is TRBJ2-3; D remains ambiguous. CDR3 length: 13 amino acids. Trimming cost V 1 base and J 5 bases, with 7 bases left between them. Looked up from germline, CDR1 is SGHAT and CDR2 is FQDESV (reference sequence). DNA for the CDR3: TGTGCCAGCAGCTTAGGCGCTCTAGATACGCAGTATTTT. Protein product: CASSLGALDTQYF.

The chain has TRBV15 and TRBJ2-1, with TRBD2 matching over 9 bases. V dropped 3 bases and J dropped 8; count of bases not matched to a gene: 20. Per germline, CDR1 LNHNV and CDR2 YYDKDF (reference sequence). This CDR3 is 19 amino acids long. The CDR3 is CATSRLYMAREGLDDEQFF. CDR3 coding DNA: TGTGCCACCAGCAGGTTGTACATGGCGCGGGAGGGCCTTGACGATGAGCAGTTCTTC.

V is TRBV28 and J is TRBJ2-1, with a tentative D call TRBD2 (5 bases). Germline V gives CDR1 MDHEN, CDR2 SYDVKM. Trimming removed 5 bases from V and 0 bases from J, with 14 bases in between. The CDR3 extends over 16 amino acids. CDR3 residues: CASSPHISGSYNEQFF. The CDR3 coding sequence is TGTGCCAGCAGTCCGCATATAAGCGGCTCCTACAATGAGCAGTTCTTC.